This TCR beta chain was profiled in a study of blood T cell repertoires in COVID-19 (dated by TCRdb to 2018 to 2020). Turning to the overall study: Samples from collaborators originated in the United States, Italy and Spain and spanned both the acute and convalescent phases of COVID-19. The prospective study material was composed of cDNA or gDNA derived from T cells, B-cell-depleted T cells, or PBMCs. Deeply sampled blood TCRbeta repertoires from subjects exposed to, actively infected with, or recovered from COVID-19 were included in the dataset. The repertoires were made available in a free public database intended to serve as a resource for research on the immune response to SARS-CoV-2. Samples came from the ongoing ImmuneRACE study (first 160 participants) plus 1,254 subjects from 6 global collaborators. Sample metadata almost always included a de-identified subject ID, COVID-19 status, age in years and sex. Where HLA class I and class II types were available, the types were taken from metadata supplied by the sample provider, not from assay-based typing.

CDR1 MNHEY and CDR2 SMNVEV are derived from the germline V gene (reference sequence). V is shortened by 6 bases, J by 0 bases, and the region joining them spans 6 bases. Taken from cysteine to phenylalanine, the CDR3 has 14 residues. Just CDR3 DNA is preserved here, 42 bases in frame from base 1. What the work shows at the level of the full study, not this receptor alone: How much clinical and demographic metadata was included differed by source and by participant, and the metadata was provided uncurated.

The immunoSEQ Assay, a bias-controlled multiplex PCR, was used to amplify TCRbeta CDR3 regions from genomic DNA. The study's processing was this. The number of nucleated cells in each sample was estimated from the amplification of reference gene primers within the assay. To quantify the absolute abundance of each unique TCRbeta CDR3 rearrangement, sequence reads were collapsed and filtered. For each sample, productive Simpson clonality was calculated as the square root of Simpson's diversity index across productive rearrangements. TCRdb took over this immuneACCESS table, retaining in-frame rearrangements with V and J assigned. Such tables are incomplete; in checked studies, under half of the missing clones stem from an unresolved V gene, and the remainder is unexplained. That table supplies the V and J calls and clone size; D and trimming were determined from the DNA. A total of about 120,000 clones appear in this sample, roughly two thirds of them only once. 1.5% to 2% of the sample comes from the top ten.

Each collaborating institution followed its own protocols to collect whole blood in K2EDTA tubes. For TCRbeta analysis, collaborators shipped samples as frozen whole blood, isolated PBMCs, or DNA extracted from either of those sample types. Regarding this clone: What antigen it recognizes has not been identified. One base away there is no much larger clone; base qualities are not given.

The source of this sequence is a woman in her seventies with acute or convalescent COVID-19. The chain joins TRBV27 to TRBJ1-6; no D gene call is confident. Sequenced: peripheral blood. The DNA sequence is given as TGTGCCAGCAGGCGAAGCTCCTATAATTCACCCCTCCACTTT. It translates as CASRRSSYNSPLHF.